This TCR beta chain comes out of a study of technical replicates of blood from a handful of donors. Libraries were prepared by immunoSEQ multiplex PCR; TCRdb keeps only in-frame clonotypes and omits some of them. The data hold tens of thousands of clones, with about nine tenths observed a single time. The sample consisted of T cells isolated from PBMCs. The receptor was derived from a human donor in good health. Some clones in this sample may be carry-over from other donors' samples.

The CDR3 sequence: CASSLAGSDLAYEQYF. The CDR3 coding sequence is TGTGCCAGCAGCTTAGCGGGGAGCGACTTGGCCTACGAGCAGTACTTC. The rearrangement joins TRBV7-2 to TRBJ2-7; possible D gene TRBD2, 5 bases. Trimming pared 0 bases from V and 2 bases from J, leaving 14 bases between. CDR1 and CDR2 from the germline V gene are SGHTA and FQGNSA. The CDR3 sequence is 16 residues long.